The present T cell receptor (beta chain) was sequenced within a study of T-cell memory formation after mild COVID-19. About the study: TCR clusters were largely donor specific. Study results and caveats: A second wave of clones peaked on day 37, and their SARS-CoV-2 specificity went unconfirmed. Of the contracting clones, CD4+ ones lay mainly in CM and EM, and CD8+ ones in EMRA. Day 15 to 85 contractors were CD4/CD8 balanced; later expanders leaned CD4+.

CDR1 and CDR2 from the germline V gene are SGHRS and YFSETQ. CDR3 size: 15 residues. V gave up 4 bases and J gave up 0 bases, with 12 bases separating them. This clonotype has a handful of counts. The antigen is unknown. TCRdb processed the 5' RACE reads anew with MiXCR; each CDR3 protein has one entry. The sample has fewer than 450,000 distinct CDR3 sequences; less than 25% are singletons. The sequencing sample was made of PBMCs or a T cell subset sorted from them (not recorded which). V and J are TRBV5-1 and TRBJ2-3, with D perhaps matching TRBD2 (6 bases). The TCR comes from an adult woman who had mild COVID-19 (a few samples of this study predate the infection). Cell type and time point are not known. CDR3 region: CASSPGLTSTDTQYF. The DNA of the CDR3 is TGCGCCAGCAGCCCTGGACTAACTAGCACAGATACGCAGTATTTT.